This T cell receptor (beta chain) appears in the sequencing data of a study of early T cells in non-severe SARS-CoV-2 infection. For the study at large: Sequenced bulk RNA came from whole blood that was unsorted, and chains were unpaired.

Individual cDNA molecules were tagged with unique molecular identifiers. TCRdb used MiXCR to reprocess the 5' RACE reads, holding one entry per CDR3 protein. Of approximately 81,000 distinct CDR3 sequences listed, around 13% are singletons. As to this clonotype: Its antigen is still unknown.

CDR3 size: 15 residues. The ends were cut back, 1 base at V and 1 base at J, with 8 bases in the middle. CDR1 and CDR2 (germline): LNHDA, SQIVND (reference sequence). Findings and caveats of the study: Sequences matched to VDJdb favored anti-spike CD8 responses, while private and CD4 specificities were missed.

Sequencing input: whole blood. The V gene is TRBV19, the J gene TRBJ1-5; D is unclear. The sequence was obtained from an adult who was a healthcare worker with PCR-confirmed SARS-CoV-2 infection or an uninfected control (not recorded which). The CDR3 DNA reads TGTGCCAGTAGTATAGCGGGAGGGAGCAATCAGCCCCAGCATTTT. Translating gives CASSIAGGSNQPQHF.